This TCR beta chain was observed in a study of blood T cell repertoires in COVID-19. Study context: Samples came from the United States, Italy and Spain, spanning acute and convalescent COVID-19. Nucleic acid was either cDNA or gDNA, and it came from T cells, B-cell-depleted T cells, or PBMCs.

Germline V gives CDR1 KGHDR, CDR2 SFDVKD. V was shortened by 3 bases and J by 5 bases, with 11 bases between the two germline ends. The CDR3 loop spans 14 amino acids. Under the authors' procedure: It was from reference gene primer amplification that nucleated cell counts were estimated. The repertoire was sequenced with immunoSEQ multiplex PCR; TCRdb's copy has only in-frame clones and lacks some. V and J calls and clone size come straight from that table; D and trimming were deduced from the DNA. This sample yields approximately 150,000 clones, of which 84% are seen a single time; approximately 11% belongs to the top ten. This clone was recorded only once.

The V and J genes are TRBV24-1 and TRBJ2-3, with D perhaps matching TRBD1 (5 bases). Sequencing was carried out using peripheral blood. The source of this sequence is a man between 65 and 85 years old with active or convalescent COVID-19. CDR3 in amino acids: CATSDPRAGDTQYF. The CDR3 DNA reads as TGTGCCACCAGTGATCCCAGGGCCGGAGATACGCAGTATTTT.